This TCR beta chain originates from a study of PD-1 blockade in classical Hodgkin lymphoma. Study-level results: Only CD4+ TCR diversity, not CD8+, had risen significantly by C4D1.

As for this clone: The antigen remains unidentified.

Only in-frame clones appear in the TCRdb table, and some are missing; sequencing was by immunoSEQ multiplex PCR. The data contain tens of thousands of clones, about 80% of them seen just once; the ten biggest clones take up 7.5% to 10%. The germline V and J ends were trimmed by 5 bases and 3 bases, with 14 bases remaining between them. The germline V gene has CDR1 MDHEN and CDR2 SYDVKM. This CDR3 comprises 14 residues. Time point noted: cycle 4 day 1 (C4D1), after five to seven weeks of nivolumab. Every patient was affected by relapse after autologous stem cell transplantation, while exposure to brentuximab vedotin was not uniform.

The TCR originated in a human donor with classical Hodgkin lymphoma. The chain joins TRBV28 to TRBJ2-7; TRBD2 might be the D (5 bases). This specimen consisted of peripheral blood mononuclear cells (PBMCs), obtained before the fourth cycle of nivolumab. The CDR3, as DNA: TGTGCCAGCAGTCCAAGGACCCGGGGCTACGAGCAGTACTTC. Amino acid sequence: CASSPRTRGYEQYF.